This T cell receptor beta chain was found in a study of shared clonotypes between healthy human individuals (dated by TCRdb to about 2020). General notes on the study: The cohort comprised two women and a few men aged 18 to 49 years. For each donor, CD4 naive and CD4 memory were each given three plates, CD8 naive was given two plates, and CD8 memory was given one plate. The study deeply sequenced blood TCR repertoires of about 5 healthy adults to estimate repertoire size and the extent of clonotype sharing between individuals. To increase sequencing depth and limit assay-specific biases, TCR repertoire library preparation and sequencing were carried out by different laboratories using diverse techniques. Per donor, leukapheresis produced somewhere between about 0.94 and 9.5 billion PBMCs. Broader findings and caveats from the paper: Based on pairwise subsampling, the degree of clonotype sharing among donors was expected to be affected by sequencing depth. Because the study included only a small number of donors, the genetic and exposure-history diversity represented was limited. Sampling was limited to blood, and TCR repertoires in tissue likely differ from TCR repertoires in blood. Rarefaction of sorted-subset datasets indicated incomplete sequencing despite the large sequencing depth. Across a handful of donors, approximately 5% of naive CD4, approximately 3.5% of naive CD8, 2% to 2.5% of memory CD4, and 0.4% to 0.45% of memory CD8 clonotypes were shared. Compared with non-shared clonotypes, clonotypes shared by all four sorted-subset donors had higher generation probabilities. Larger estimated clonotype richness was generally found for naive subsets than for memory subsets.

Using the deep immunoSEQ assay, TCR CDR3 regions were amplified from genomic DNA by multiplex PCR. For each cell subset, the extracted genomic DNA was distributed evenly across all wells of several immunoSEQ 96-well plates, and each plate served as one replicate. Each replicate PCR for sorted subsets received approximately 220 ng genomic DNA, equal to roughly 30,000 T cell genomes. Purified libraries were measured with a Qubit 3.0 fluorometer, size-checked on a Bioanalyzer 2100, and measured again with the KAPA Library Quantification kit. Each immunoSEQ 96-well plate was sequenced on its own single-read 150-cycle Illumina NextSeq 550 flow cell. In the original analysis: Because only junctional sequences without quality scores were contained in the immunoSEQ output, filtering matching that applied to full-length reads could not be performed. Sequences were annotated with PyIR, a Python wrapper for IgBLAST v1.9, using IMGT germline references to assign V/J genes and CDR3. Reads with weak V/J assignments (E-value above 1e-6), missing CDR3, stop codons, out-of-frame junctions, or ambiguous translated residues were removed. V3J clonotypes were defined as sequences sharing the same inferred V gene, J gene, and CDR3 amino acid sequence. To compute the percentage overlap between repertoires, the number of shared unique clonotypes was divided by the size of the smaller repertoire. Three approaches were used to assess repertoire richness: RTK rarefaction, the Chao1 estimator, and Recon v2.1 estimates of unobserved clonotypes. Generation probabilities were computed with OLGA for all TCRbeta clonotypes obtained by the gDNA method from a handful of donors. TCRdb stores this immuneACCESS table with in-frame sequences only. Part of the clones is absent; in the studies checked, under half of the shortfall reflects unresolved V genes, and no reason is known for the rest. D and trimming come from the DNA, and the V and J calls and clone size come from that table. In this sample the table shows a few hundred thousand clones, around 74% of which occur a single time. Around 10% of the sample comes from the top ten.

A word on this clone: Its antigen is still unknown. No qualities accompany the bases; no much larger clone lies one base away.

CDR1 and CDR2, looked up from the germline V gene, are KGHSH and LQKENI. The V and J ends are trimmed by 6 bases and 0 bases, leaving 9 bases between them. The CDR3 contains 13 residues, cysteine and phenylalanine counted. Solely the CDR3 DNA is kept, with 39 bases framed from the first base. Donors were healthy HIV-negative adults with no recently reported acute infections or vaccinations. Every donor was a Caucasian adult living in Nashville, Tennessee, USA. CD4+ T cells were enriched through magnetic negative selection, after which naive cells were positively selected on CD45RA and the remaining negative fraction served as the memory subset. After blood collection by leukapheresis, PBMCs were isolated using Ficoll-Histopaque density gradient centrifugation and then cryopreserved in the vapor phase of liquid nitrogen. Analytical flow cytometry was used to check the purity and quantity of each magnetically sorted T cell population. Genomic DNA was isolated from each sorted fraction and quantified by UV absorbance on a Nanodrop 2000c.

The receptor was isolated from a man in his thirties or forties in good health. Input material: memory CD4+ T cells sorted from blood. The meaning of the sample's cell subset or site label: CD45RA-negative fraction. The chain joins TRBV18 to TRBJ2-7; possibly the D gene is TRBD2, per 6 matching bases. The sequence in DNA is TGTGCCAGCTCTAAGACTAGCTCCTACGAGCAGTACTTC. Translation gives CASSKTSSYEQYF.